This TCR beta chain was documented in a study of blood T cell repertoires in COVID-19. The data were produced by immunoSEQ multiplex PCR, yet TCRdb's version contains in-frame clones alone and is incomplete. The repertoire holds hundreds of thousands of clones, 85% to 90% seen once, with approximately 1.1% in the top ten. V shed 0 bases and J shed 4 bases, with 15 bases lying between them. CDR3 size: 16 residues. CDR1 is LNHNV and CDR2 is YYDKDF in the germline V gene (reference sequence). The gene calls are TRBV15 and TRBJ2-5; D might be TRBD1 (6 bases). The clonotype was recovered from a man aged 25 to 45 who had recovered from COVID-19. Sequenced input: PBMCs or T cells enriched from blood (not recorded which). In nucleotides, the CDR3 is TGTGCCACCAGCAGAGATATAGGCAGGGGTGGAGAGACCCAGTACTTC. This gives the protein CATSRDIGRGGETQYF.